These 5 T cell receptor beta chains came from one sample sequenced in a study of T cell clonality in common variable immunodeficiency. Clones were read by immunoSEQ multiplex PCR, and TCRdb kept only the in-frame ones, dropping some. The sample shows 45,000 to 60,000 clones, no singletons; the ten largest hold roughly 6%. Sequencing used peripheral blood mononuclear cells. Receptor source: a person aged 18 to 70 in good health.

This clone showed up many times. The observed sequence ends 3 residues before the CDR3 terminus, with the missing tail filled in from the germline J gene. The genes are TRBV7-6 and TRBJ2-5; weak D call: TRBD1 (5 bases). Trimming cost V 2 bases and J 5 bases, with 9 bases left between them. This CDR3 has 13 residues. CDR1 SGHVS and CDR2 FNYEAQ come from the germline V gene. Partial CDR3 DNA: TGTGCCAGCAGCTTATCAGGGCTGGAGACC. It yields the protein CASSLSGLET. The full CDR3 protein is CASSLSGLETQYF.

This clone was picked up many times. The missing CDR3 end, 3 residues past where the read stops, is filled in from the germline J gene. The chain has TRBV28 and TRBJ1-2, with 8 positions matching TRBD1. The CDR3 has 14 residues. Germline V lookup: CDR1 MDHEN, CDR2 SYDVKM. V gave up 8 bases and J gave up 4 bases; unmatched junction bases: 9. Incomplete CDR3 DNA: TGTGCCAGCTGCGAGACAGGGGTGGGCTATGGC. This sequence encodes CASCETGVGYG. The full CDR3 protein is CASCETGVGYGYTF.

At least ten counts were recorded for this clone. The sequence runs out 3 residues before the end of the CDR3; the remainder is reconstructed from the germline J gene. The chain links TRBV5-4 to TRBJ1-1; the match to TRBD1 covers 7 bases. The CDR3 consists of 15 residues. J lost 6 bases, V lost 4 bases, and 12 bases had no gene match. Germline V gene data show CDR1 as SGHNT and CDR2 as YYREEE (reference sequence). The covered CDR3 bases are TGTGCCAGCAGCCCTCTAGGGGGCGCGAGCGCTGAA. As protein: CASSPLGGASAE. The full CDR3 sequence reads CASSPLGGASAEAFF.

At least ten counts were recorded for this clone. The read comes to an end 3 residues before the CDR3 does, leaving the germline J gene to fill in the end. The identical CDR3 is also encoded by other nucleotide sequences in the sample. V gene TRBV18 combines with J gene TRBJ1-1; D unclear. Trimming took 3 bases from V and 6 from J, leaving 11 bases between them. CDR3 size: 13 residues. Germline CDR1 KGHSH, CDR2 LQKENI. The part of the CDR3 DNA that was read is TGTGCCAGCTCACCTGCGGGAGGGCCTGAA. Its protein product is CASSPAGGPE. The whole CDR3 protein is CASSPAGGPEAFF.

The sample holds many counts of this clone. The read stops 3 residues short of the end of the CDR3; the missing end is completed from the germline J gene. J is TRBJ1-5 and V is TRBV12-3 or TRBV12-4; 7 nucleotides agree with TRBD1. This CDR3 contains 13 residues. Trimming at V came to 9 bases and at J to 5 bases, leaving 7 bases not matched to a gene. The part of the CDR3 DNA that was read is TGTGCCAGTACGACAGGGACTTATCAGCCC. This gives the protein CASTTGTYQP. The full-length CDR3 reads as CASTTGTYQPQHF.